The rows below give T cell receptor beta chains drawn from one sample of a study of PD-1 blockade in classical Hodgkin lymphoma. Profiled with immunoSEQ multiplex PCR; TCRdb holds only in-frame clones, not every one. The sample includes 100,000 to 120,000 clones, roughly 89% of them seen just once. The specimen was peripheral blood mononuclear cells (PBMCs), collected before the fourth cycle of nivolumab. These receptors all stem from a human donor with classical Hodgkin lymphoma. Each CDR3 is given with its conserved first and last residue. D genes are given only for firm matches. For some rows the clone size is stated as once, few or many, or as a class when expanded; others skip it.

V: TRBV6-4; J: TRBJ2-3; D: NA; size: NA; CDR3: CASSTTSSDTQYF; DNA: TGTGCCAGCAGTACAACTAGTTCCGATACGCAGTATTTT
V: TRBV4-3; J: TRBJ2-7; D: NA; size: NA; CDR3: CASSQEGFVRDEQYF; DNA: TGCGCCAGCAGCCAAGAGGGGTTTGTACGGGACGAGCAGTACTTC
V: TRBV2; J: TRBJ2-7; D: TRBD1; size: NA; CDR3: CASSEALPGGGTGVYEQYF; DNA: TGTGCCAGCAGTGAAGCTCTACCGGGAGGTGGGACAGGGGTCTACGAGCAGTACTTC
V: TRBV6-6; J: TRBJ2-1; D: TRBD2; size: NA; CDR3: CASSYLRGTYNEQFF; DNA: TGTGCCAGCAGTTACTTGCGGGGGACCTACAATGAGCAGTTCTTC
V: TRBV4-1; J: TRBJ1-3; D: NA; size: once; CDR3: CASSWRDDGNTIYF; DNA: TGCGCCAGCAGCTGGCGGGACGATGGAAACACCATATATTTT
V: TRBV7-2; J: TRBJ2-1; D: TRBD2; size: NA; CDR3: CASSLDTSGIEQFF; DNA: TGTGCCAGCAGCTTAGACACTAGCGGGATTGAGCAGTTCTTC
V: TRBV27; J: TRBJ1-6; D: NA; size: NA; CDR3: CASSLEANSPLHF; DNA: TGTGCCAGCAGTTTGGAGGCCAATTCACCCCTCCACTTT
V: TRBV11-2; J: TRBJ2-1; D: NA; size: NA; CDR3: CASSLGLPPPSYNEQFF; DNA: TGTGCCAGCAGCTTAGGACTTCCGCCCCCCTCCTACAATGAGCAGTTCTTC
V: TRBV18; J: TRBJ2-5; D: NA; size: NA; CDR3: CASSPPSQETQYF; DNA: TGTGCCAGCTCACCCCCGAGCCAAGAGACCCAGTACTTC
V: TRBV10-1; J: TRBJ2-3; D: NA; size: NA; CDR3: CASSERVAVTTDTQYF; DNA: TGCGCCAGCAGTGAGAGGGTAGCGGTGACCACAGATACGCAGTATTTT
V: TRBV4-3; J: TRBJ2-7; D: NA; size: NA; CDR3: CASSPGEAGPYEQYF; DNA: TGCGCCAGCAGCCCCGGGGAAGCAGGACCCTACGAGCAGTACTTC
V: TRBV6-5; J: TRBJ1-2; D: NA; size: NA; CDR3: CASSRVQGSYGYTF; DNA: TGTGCCAGCAGCCGAGTACAGGGAAGCTATGGCTACACCTTC
V: TRBV10-3; J: TRBJ1-2; D: NA; size: NA; CDR3: CAISEIEGRYGYTF; DNA: TGTGCCATCAGTGAGATCGAGGGTCGGTATGGCTACACCTTC
V: TRBV30; J: TRBJ1-2; D: TRBD1; size: NA; CDR3: CAWRGGTGDLANYGYTF; DNA: TGTGCCTGGAGGGGGGGGACAGGTGATTTAGCTAACTATGGCTACACCTTC
V: TRBV9; J: TRBJ1-2; D: TRBD1; size: NA; CDR3: CASSPGRGQGYGYTF; DNA: TGTGCCAGCAGCCCGGGTAGGGGGCAAGGCTATGGCTACACCTTC
V: TRBV7-9; J: TRBJ2-7; D: NA; size: NA; CDR3: CASSRTYEQYF; DNA: TGTGCCAGCAGCCGAACCTACGAGCAGTACTTC
V: TRBV19; J: TRBJ1-1; D: TRBD1; size: once; CDR3: CASSQGRGPNTEAFF; DNA: TGTGCCAGTAGTCAAGGCAGGGGGCCGAACACTGAAGCTTTCTTT
V: TRBV4-1; J: TRBJ2-7; D: NA; size: NA; CDR3: CASSQEDEQYF; DNA: TGCGCCAGCAGCCAAGAGGACGAGCAGTACTTC
V: TRBV7-6; J: TRBJ1-1; D: NA; size: NA; CDR3: CASSSKMGRTEAFF; DNA: TGTGCCAGCAGCTCCAAAATGGGGCGTACTGAAGCTTTCTTT
V: TRBV30; J: TRBJ2-7; D: TRBD1; size: few; CDR3: CAWSRTGRGRDEQYF; DNA: TGTGCCTGGAGCCGAACAGGCAGGGGGCGCGACGAGCAGTACTTC